The source of this T cell receptor beta chain is a study of control samples from healthy donors and cancer patients (TCRdb year 2020). A note on this clone: Its antigen is currently not known. Within one base of it there is no much larger clone, and no base qualities were kept.

From cysteine to phenylalanine, the CDR3 is 18 amino acids long. This entry keeps only the CDR3 DNA: 54 bases, framed from base 1. Here V drops 2 bases and J drops 8 bases, and the junction holds 16 bases not matched to any gene. The germline V gene supplies CDR1 KGHSH and CDR2 LQKENI. Libraries were built with the immunoSEQ multiplex PCR assay. The clones in this table, taken by TCRdb from immuneACCESS, are in-frame only. Not every clone is retained; where verified, under half of the shortfall comes from an unresolved V gene, and the cause of the rest is unknown. Present in this sample are tens of thousands of clones, 75% to 85% of which were seen just once. Of the sample, 15% to 19% falls within the top ten clones.

This sequence was found in a man aged 55 to 70 in good health. The sequenced material came from blood. Recombination joined TRBV18 with TRBJ2-1; TRBD2 matches 9 bases in the middle. CDR3 reads: CASSPSSGRRRGSYEQFF. The DNA is as follows: TGTGCCAGCTCACCAAGTAGCGGGAGAAGGAGGGGGTCGTATGAGCAGTTCTTC.